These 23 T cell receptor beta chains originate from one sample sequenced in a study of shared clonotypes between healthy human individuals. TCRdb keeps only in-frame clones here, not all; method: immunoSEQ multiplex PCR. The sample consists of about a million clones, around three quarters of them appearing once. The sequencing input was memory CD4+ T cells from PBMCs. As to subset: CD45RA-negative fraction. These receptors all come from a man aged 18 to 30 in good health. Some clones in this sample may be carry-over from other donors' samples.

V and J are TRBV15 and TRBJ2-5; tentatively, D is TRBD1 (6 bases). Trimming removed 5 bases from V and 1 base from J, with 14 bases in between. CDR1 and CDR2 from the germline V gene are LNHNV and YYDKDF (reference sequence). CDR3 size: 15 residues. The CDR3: CATSGSGQSQETQYF. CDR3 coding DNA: TGTGCCACCAGCGGATCCGGACAGTCCCAAGAGACCCAGTACTTC.

CDR3 amino acids: CASSPGQGAHEQFF. CDR3 nucleotide sequence: TGCGCCAGCAGCCCTGGACAGGGGGCTCATGAGCAGTTCTTC. The V call is TRBV5-1, the J call TRBJ2-1; 11 nucleotides line up with TRBD1. V lost 4 bases, J lost 8 bases, and 5 bases stayed unmatched. The CDR3 runs to 14 residues. Germline V lookup: CDR1 SGHRS, CDR2 YFSETQ.

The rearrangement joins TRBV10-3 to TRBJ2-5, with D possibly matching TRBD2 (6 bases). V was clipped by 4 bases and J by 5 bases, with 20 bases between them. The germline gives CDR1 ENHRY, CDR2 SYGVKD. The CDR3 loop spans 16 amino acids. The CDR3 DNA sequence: TGTGCCATCAGTGTCGGGGGAGGTTTGGGTAGGGAGACCCAGTACTTC. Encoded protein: CAISVGGGLGRETQYF.

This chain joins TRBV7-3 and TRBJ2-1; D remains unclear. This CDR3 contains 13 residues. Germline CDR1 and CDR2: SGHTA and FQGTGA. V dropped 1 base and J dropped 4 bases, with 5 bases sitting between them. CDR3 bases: TGTGCCAGCAGCTTAAACCAATACAATGAGCAGTTCTTC. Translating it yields CASSLNQYNEQFF.

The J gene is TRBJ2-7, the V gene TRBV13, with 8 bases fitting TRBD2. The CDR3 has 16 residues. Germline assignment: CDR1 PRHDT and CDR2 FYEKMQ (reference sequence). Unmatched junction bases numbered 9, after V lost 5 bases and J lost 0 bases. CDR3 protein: CASSQSFGRDSYEQYF. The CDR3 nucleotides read TGTGCCAGCAGCCAATCTTTCGGGAGGGACTCCTACGAGCAGTACTTC.

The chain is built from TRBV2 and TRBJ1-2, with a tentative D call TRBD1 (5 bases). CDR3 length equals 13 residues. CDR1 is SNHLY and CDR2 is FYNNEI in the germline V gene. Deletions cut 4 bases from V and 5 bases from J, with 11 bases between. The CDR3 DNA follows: TGTGCCAGCAGTGCAGGGATGGCTTATGGCTACACCTTC. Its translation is CASSAGMAYGYTF. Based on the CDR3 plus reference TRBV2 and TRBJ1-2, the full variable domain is EPEVTQTPSHQVTQMGQEVILRCVPISNHLYFYWYRQILGQKVEFLVSFYNNEISEKSEIFDDQFSVERPDGSNFTLKIRSTKLEDSAMYFCASSAGMAYGYTFGSGTRLTVV.

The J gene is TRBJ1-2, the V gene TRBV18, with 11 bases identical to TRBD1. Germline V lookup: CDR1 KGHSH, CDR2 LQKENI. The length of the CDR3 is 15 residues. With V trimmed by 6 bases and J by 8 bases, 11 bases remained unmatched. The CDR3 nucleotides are TGTGCCAGCTCTCCAAGGACAGGGGGCGCGCAGGGCTACACCTTC. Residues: CASSPRTGGAQGYTF.

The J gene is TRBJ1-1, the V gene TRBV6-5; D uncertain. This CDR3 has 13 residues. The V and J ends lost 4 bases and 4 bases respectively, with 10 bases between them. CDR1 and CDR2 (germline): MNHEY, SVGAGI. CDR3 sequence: CASSSLLGTEAFF. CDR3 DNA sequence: TGTGCCAGCAGTTCCCTTTTGGGCACTGAAGCTTTCTTT.

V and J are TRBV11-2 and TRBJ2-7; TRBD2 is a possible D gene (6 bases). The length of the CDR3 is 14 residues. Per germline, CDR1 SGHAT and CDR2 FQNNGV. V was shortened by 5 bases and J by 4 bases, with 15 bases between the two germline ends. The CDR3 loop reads CASSGAGLLYEQYF. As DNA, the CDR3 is TGTGCCAGCAGCGGGGCGGGACTCCTATACGAGCAGTACTTC.

The CDR3 protein is CASSPLAQDHEQYF. The CDR3 bases are TGTGCCAGCTCACCACTAGCTCAGGACCACGAGCAGTACTTC. The gene calls are TRBV18 and TRBJ2-7; no reliable D call. CDR3 length: 14 residues. The V and J ends lost 1 base and 5 bases respectively, with 12 bases between them. CDR1 and CDR2 (germline): KGHSH, LQKENI.

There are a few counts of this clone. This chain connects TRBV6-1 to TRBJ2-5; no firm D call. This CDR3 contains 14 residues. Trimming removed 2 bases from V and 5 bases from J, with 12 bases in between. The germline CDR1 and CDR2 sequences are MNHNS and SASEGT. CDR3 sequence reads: CASSEPGFGETQYF. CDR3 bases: TGTGCCAGCAGTGAACCAGGTTTTGGGGAGACCCAGTACTTC.

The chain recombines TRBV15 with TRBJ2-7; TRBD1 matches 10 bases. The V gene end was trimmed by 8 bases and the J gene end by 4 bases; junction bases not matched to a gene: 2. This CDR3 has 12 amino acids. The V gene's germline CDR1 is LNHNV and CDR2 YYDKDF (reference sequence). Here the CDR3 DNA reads TGTGCCACCGGGACAGGGGCGTACGAGCAGTACTTC. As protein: CATGTGAYEQYF. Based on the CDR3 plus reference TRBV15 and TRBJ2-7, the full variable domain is DAMVIQNPRYQVTQFGKPVTLSCSQTLNHNVMYWYQQKSSQAPKLLFHYYDKDFNNEADTPDNFQSRRPNTSFCFLDIRSPGLGDTAMYLCATGTGAYEQYFGPGTRLTVT.

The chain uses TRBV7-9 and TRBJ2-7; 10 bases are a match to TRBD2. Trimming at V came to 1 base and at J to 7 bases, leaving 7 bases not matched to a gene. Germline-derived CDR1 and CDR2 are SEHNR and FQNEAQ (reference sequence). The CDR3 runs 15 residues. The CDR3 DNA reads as TGTGCCAGCAGCTTAGGTGCTAGCGGGAGATATGAGCAGTACTTC. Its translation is CASSLGASGRYEQYF.

This CDR3 is CASSLDGRAYNEQFF. The CDR3 DNA reads TGTGCCAGCAGCTTAGACGGGAGGGCCTACAATGAGCAGTTCTTC. V usage is TRBV7-2 and J usage is TRBJ2-1; TRBD2 aligns across 8 bases. The CDR3 is made up of 15 amino acids. The germline V gene encodes CDR1 SGHTA and CDR2 FQGNSA. V lost 1 base to trimming and J lost 2 bases; unmatched junction nucleotides: 1.

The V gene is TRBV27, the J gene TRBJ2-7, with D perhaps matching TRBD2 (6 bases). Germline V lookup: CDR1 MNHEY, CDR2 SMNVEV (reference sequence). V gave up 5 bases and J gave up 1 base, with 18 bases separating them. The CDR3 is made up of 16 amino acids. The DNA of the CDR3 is TGTGCCAGCAGTCACAACCGGGCAGGGAGGTCCTACGAGCAGTACTTC. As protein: CASSHNRAGRSYEQYF.

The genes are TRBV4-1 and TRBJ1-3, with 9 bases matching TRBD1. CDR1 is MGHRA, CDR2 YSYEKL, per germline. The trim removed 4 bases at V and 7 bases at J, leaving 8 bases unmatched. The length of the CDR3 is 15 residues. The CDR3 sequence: CASSLPGQGRNTIYF. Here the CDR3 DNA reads TGCGCCAGCAGCCTCCCGGGACAGGGCCGGAACACCATATATTTT.

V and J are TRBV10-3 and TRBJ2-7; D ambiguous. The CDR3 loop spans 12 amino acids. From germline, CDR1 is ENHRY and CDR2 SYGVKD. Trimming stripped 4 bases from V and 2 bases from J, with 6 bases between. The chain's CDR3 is CAISASTYEQYF. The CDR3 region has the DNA TGTGCCATCAGTGCGAGTACCTACGAGCAGTACTTC.

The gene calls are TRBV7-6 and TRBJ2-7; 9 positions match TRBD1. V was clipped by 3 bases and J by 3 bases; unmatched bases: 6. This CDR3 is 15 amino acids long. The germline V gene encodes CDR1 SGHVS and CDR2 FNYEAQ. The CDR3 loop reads CASSLGQGVFYEQYF. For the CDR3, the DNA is TGTGCCAGCAGCTTGGGACAGGGTGTGTTCTACGAGCAGTACTTC.

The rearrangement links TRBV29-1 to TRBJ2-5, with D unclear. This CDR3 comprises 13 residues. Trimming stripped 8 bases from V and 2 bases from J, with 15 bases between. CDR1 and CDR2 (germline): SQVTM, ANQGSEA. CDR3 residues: CSISRTSQETQYF. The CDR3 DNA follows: TGCAGCATTTCTCGGACGAGTCAAGAGACCCAGTACTTC.

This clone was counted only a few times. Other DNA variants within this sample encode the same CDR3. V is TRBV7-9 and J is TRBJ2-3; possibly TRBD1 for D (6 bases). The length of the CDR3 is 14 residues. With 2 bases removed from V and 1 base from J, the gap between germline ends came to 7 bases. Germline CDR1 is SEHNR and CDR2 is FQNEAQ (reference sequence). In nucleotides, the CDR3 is TGTGCCAGCAGCTTATCAGGGGGCACAGATACGCAGTATTTT. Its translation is CASSLSGGTDTQYF.

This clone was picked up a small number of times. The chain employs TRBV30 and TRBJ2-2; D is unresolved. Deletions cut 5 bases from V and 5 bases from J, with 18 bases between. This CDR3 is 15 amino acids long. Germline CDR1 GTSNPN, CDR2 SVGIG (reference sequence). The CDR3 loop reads CAWWRPRTDTGELFF. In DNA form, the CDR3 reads TGTGCCTGGTGGCGCCCTAGGACGGATACCGGGGAGCTGTTTTTT.

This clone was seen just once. The CDR3 protein is CASSFRTSEGEQFF. The CDR3 DNA is TGTGCCAGCAGCTTCCGGACTAGCGAGGGTGAGCAGTTCTTC. This rearrangement joins TRBV7-2 to TRBJ2-1; 9 nucleotides match TRBD2. This CDR3 is built from 14 residues. CDR1 and CDR2 from the germline V gene are SGHTA and FQGNSA. V lost 3 bases and J lost 9; bases outside the gene matches: 6.

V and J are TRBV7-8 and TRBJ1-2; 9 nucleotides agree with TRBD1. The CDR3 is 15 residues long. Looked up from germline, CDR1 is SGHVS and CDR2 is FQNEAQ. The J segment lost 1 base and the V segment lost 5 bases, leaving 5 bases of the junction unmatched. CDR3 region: CASSLRDRDNYGYTF. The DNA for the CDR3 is TGTGCCAGCAGCCTCCGGGACAGGGATAACTATGGCTACACCTTC.